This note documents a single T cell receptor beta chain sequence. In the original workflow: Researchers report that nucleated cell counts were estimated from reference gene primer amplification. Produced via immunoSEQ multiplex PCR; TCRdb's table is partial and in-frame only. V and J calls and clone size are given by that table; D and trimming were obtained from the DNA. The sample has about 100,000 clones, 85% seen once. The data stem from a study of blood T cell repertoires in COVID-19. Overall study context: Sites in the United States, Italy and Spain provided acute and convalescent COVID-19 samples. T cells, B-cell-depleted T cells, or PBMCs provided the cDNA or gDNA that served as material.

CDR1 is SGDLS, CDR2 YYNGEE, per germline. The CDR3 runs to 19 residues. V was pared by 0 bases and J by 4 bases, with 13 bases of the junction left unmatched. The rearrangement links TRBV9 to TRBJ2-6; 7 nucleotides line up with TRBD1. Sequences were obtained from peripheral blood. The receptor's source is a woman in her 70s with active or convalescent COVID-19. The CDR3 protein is CASSVEDQIRGTGANVLTF. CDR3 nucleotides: TGTGCCAGCAGCGTAGAGGACCAAATCAGGGGGACAGGGGCCAACGTCCTGACTTTC.